This T cell receptor (beta chain) was sequenced during a study of beta chain features in type 1 diabetes (dated by TCRdb to 2017 to 2018). About the study as a whole: No differences in mean age, gender distribution, total cell number or subset yield were found between patients and healthy donors. A total of around 100 million sorted cells were examined across all samples, and RNA yield correlated strongly with the number of cells per subset. The study compared the TCRB repertoires of sorted circulating CD4+ T cell subsets in recently diagnosed type 1 diabetes patients with those in matched healthy donors. Regulatory and stem cell-like memory subsets were isolated from only 8 patients and about eight healthy donors, whereas naive and central memory subsets came from all 30 or so donors.

Results the study describes overall, beyond this receptor: Sequencing cDNA rather than genomic DNA could over-represent highly expressing activated cells, although activation and CD3 levels did not differ between groups. At VDJ recombination sites, patients with type 1 diabetes made fewer insertions and deleted more nucleotides, a pattern implying thymic rearrangement abnormalities. Only small numbers of individuals were included in the HLA sub-analyses, which left unresolved whether HLA type had any influence on TCRB rearrangement. Type 1 diabetes patients showed a moderate but significant shortening of TCRB CDR3 length in all four CD4+ subsets. PCR might favor shorter templates, but patient and control samples were amplified and corrected together, so any skew would affect both groups equally. Naive, central memory and regulatory TCRB repertoires appeared to be more alike among patients than among healthy donors.

The entire isolated RNA was reverse transcribed using the High Capacity cDNA Reverse Transcription Kit, and thus expressed TCRB transcripts were sequenced. Deep immunoSEQ sequencing was applied to naive, central memory and regulatory T cell samples, giving an average of approximately 4 million total reads per sample. After sorted cells were lysed in RLT buffer, RNA was extracted with DNase-treated RNeasy Micro or Mini kits, with the choice depending on cell number. Each cell subset was processed separately to prevent cross-contamination, with patient and healthy donor samples processed together. TCRB sequences were amplified from cDNA with the immunoSEQ multiplex PCR, producing 87-bp fragments spanning the CDR3 region. Amplicons were sequenced on the Illumina HiSeq platform. The published analysis was carried out like this. Synthetic template baselines were used to correct PCR bias computationally, reads within Hamming distance 2 were collapsed, and singletons that could not be merged were discarded. Reads were aligned against IMGT so that V, D and J genes, CDR3 length and insertions or deletions at six rearrangement sites could be assigned. Within each subset, clonotype counts were normalized to the number of sorted cells before true diversity and Gini coefficients were calculated with the tcR R package. Repertoire sharing was quantified using the overlap coefficient calculated on TCRB nucleotide sequences. In its TCRdb copy, this immuneACCESS table keeps in-frame sequences only and misses some clones. Where compared with another copy, unresolved V genes explain less than half of these, and the others have no known cause. V and J calls and clone size follow that table, whereas D and trimming were derived from the DNA. Recorded for this sample are more than 120,000 clones; around 13% of them occurred a single time. Jointly, the top ten make up approximately 1.3% of the sample.

The CDR3 runs 10 amino acids, cysteine and phenylalanine included. Only the CDR3 DNA is retained, 30 bases long and in frame from the first base. From the germline V gene (reference sequence), CDR1 is GTSNPN and CDR2 is SVGIG. At the junction V is shortened by 3 bases and J by 7 bases, with 6 bases in between. From each donor, a single peripheral blood sample of about 100 mL on average was drawn into heparinised tubes. A BD FACSAria II was used to sort naive, central memory, regulatory and stem cell-like memory CD4+ T cells with a panel that included CD45RO, CCR7, CD25, CD127, CD95 and CD27. Purity was above 95% for every sorted population. Right away, PBMCs were isolated by Lymphoprep density gradient centrifugation and were stained directly, with no culture step. So that batch effects would be minimized, each experiment stained and sorted samples in pairs, pairing one healthy donor with one patient.

This clone was found a few times. What this receptor recognizes is not known. Within one base of it there is no much larger clone, and no base qualities were kept. The chain is made from TRBV30 and TRBJ1-2; the D gene is unclear. Sample: central memory CD4+ T cells from blood. This clonotype originated in a man younger than 35 with type 1 diabetes. The DNA is as follows: TGTGCCTGGAGGGATTTTGGCTACACCTTC. It codes for CAWRDFGYTF. The full variable domain, with segments outside the CDR3 supplied by the reference TRBV30 and TRBJ1-2 proteins, appears as SQTIHQWPATLVQPVGSPLSLECTVEGTSNPNLYWYRQAAGRGLQLLFYSVGIGQISSEVPQNLSASRPQDRQFILSSKKLLLSDSGFYLCAWRDFGYTFGSGTRLTVV.